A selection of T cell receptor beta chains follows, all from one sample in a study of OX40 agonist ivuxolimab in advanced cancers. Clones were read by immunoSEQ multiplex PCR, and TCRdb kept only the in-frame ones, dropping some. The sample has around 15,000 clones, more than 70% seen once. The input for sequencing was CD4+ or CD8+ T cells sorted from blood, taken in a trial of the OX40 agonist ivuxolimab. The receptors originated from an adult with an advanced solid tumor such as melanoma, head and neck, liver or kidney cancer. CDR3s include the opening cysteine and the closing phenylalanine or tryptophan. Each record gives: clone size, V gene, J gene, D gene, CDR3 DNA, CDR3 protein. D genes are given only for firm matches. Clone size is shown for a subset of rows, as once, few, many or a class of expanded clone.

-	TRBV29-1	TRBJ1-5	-	TGCAGCGTTGACCAGGGTAGAAATCAGCCCCAGCATTTT	CSVDQGRNQPQHF
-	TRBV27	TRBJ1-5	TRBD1	TGTGCCAGCAGTGTCAACAGGGGACAGCCCCAGCATTTT	CASSVNRGQPQHF
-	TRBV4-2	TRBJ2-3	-	TGTGCCAGCAGCCAAGATCTGGAGGGGGCCCAGGATACGCAGTATTTT	CASSQDLEGAQDTQYF
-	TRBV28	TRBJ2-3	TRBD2	TGTGCCAGCAGTTTCGGTGAGCGGGAGAGCACAGATACGCAGTATTTT	CASSFGERESTDTQYF
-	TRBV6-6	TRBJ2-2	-	TGTGCCAGCAGTAAGACTGGCAACACCGGGGAGCTGTTTTTT	CASSKTGNTGELFF
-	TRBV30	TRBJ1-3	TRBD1	TGTGCCTGGGGACAGGGCTCTGGAAACACCATATATTTT	CAWGQGSGNTIYF
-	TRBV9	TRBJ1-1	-	TGTGCCAGCAGCCCCCGAGGGCAGGTGAACACTGAAGCTTTCTTT	CASSPRGQVNTEAFF
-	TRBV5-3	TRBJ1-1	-	TGTGCCAGCAGCTTGGGCGGAAACACTGAAGCTTTCTTT	CASSLGGNTEAFF
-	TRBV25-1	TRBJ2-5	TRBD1	TGTGCCAGCGAGAGCAGGGGGCGGTGGGAGACCCAGTACTTC	CASESRGRWETQYF
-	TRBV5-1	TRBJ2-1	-	TGCGCCAGCAGCTCCGGGACACCGTACTACAATGAGCAGTTCTTC	CASSSGTPYYNEQFF
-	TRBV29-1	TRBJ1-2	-	TGCAGCGTTGAGGGGAATGGCTACACCTTC	CSVEGNGYTF
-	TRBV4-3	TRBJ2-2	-	TGCGCCAGCAGCCAAGGGGGGGTCGGCCGGAGCACCGGGGAGCTGTTTTTT	CASSQGGVGRSTGELFF
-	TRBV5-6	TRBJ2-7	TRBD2	TGTGCCAGCAGCTTCCTTAGCGGGGGGACCTACGAGCAGTACTTC	CASSFLSGGTYEQYF
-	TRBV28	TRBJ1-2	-	TGTGCCAGCAGTTTACAGGGCGGGTATGGCTACACCTTC	CASSLQGGYGYTF
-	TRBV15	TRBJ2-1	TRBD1	TGTGCCACCAGCAGAGCCCCCTCAGGACAGGGATGGTGGATTGAGCAGTTCTTC	CATSRAPSGQGWWIEQFF
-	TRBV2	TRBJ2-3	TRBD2	TGTGCCAGCAGTGAAGTGGGACTAGCCCGGAGCACAGATACGCAGTATTTT	CASSEVGLARSTDTQYF
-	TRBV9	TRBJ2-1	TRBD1	TGTGCCAGCAGCCCGGCCTCGACAGGGGGTTATGAGCAGTTCTTC	CASSPASTGGYEQFF
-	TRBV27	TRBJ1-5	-	TGTGCCAGCAGTTTATCGGCACCCAACTATCAGCCCCAGCATTTT	CASSLSAPNYQPQHF
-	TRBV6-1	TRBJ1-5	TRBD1	TGTGCCAGCAGTGCCTATCCGGACAGGGGAGGCAATCAGCCCCAGCATTTT	CASSAYPDRGGNQPQHF
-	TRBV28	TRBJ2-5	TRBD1	TGTGCCAGCAGTTTCCCGGGACAGGGGATAGAGACCCAGTACTTC	CASSFPGQGIETQYF
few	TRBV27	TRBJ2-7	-	TGTGCCAGCAGTTGGGGACCGCGATCCTACGAGCAGTACTTC	CASSWGPRSYEQYF
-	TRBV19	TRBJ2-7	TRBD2	TGTGCCAGTAGAAGGCTAGCGGGGTCCTACGAGCAGTACTTC	CASRRLAGSYEQYF
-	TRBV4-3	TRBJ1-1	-	TGCGCCAGCAGCCAAGGGTGGGGTACCAACACTGAAGCTTTCTTT	CASSQGWGTNTEAFF
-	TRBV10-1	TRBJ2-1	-	TGCGCCAGCAGTGTCGACTGGTACAATGAGCAGTTCTTC	CASSVDWYNEQFF
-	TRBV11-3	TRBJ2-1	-	TGTGCCAGCAGCTTAGATGCGGGGAGCTCCTACAATGAGCAGTTCTTC	CASSLDAGSSYNEQFF
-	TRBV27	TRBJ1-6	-	TGTGCCAGCAGCGAGGGGAATTCACCCCTCCACTTT	CASSEGNSPLHF
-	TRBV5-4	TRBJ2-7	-	TGTGCCAGCAGCCCCCCCGGTTACTACGAGCAGTACTTC	CASSPPGYYEQYF
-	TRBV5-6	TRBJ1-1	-	TGTGCCAGCAGCCCCGGGACCTACGAGTTTGAAGCTTTCTTT	CASSPGTYEFEAFF
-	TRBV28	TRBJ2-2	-	TGTGCCAGCAGTTTAGGGCCAGGGGTGACCGGGGAGCTGTTTTTT	CASSLGPGVTGELFF
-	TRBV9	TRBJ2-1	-	TGTGCCAGCAGCGTAGGAGGAGGGTTCGGCAATGAGCAGTTCTTC	CASSVGGGFGNEQFF
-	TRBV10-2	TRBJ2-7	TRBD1	TGCGCCAGCAGGGACAGGGGGACCTACGAGCAGTACTTC	CASRDRGTYEQYF
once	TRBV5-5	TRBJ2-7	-	TGTGCCAGCAGCTTGGCCTACGAGCAGTACTTC	CASSLAYEQYF
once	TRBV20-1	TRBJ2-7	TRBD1	TGCAGTGCTTCGGACAGGGGCGTTGGGTACTTC	CSASDRGVGYF
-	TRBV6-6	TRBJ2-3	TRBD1	TGTGCCAGCAGTTACGGACAGGGGATCACGCAGTATTTT	CASSYGQGITQYF
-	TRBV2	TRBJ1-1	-	TGTGCCAGCAGTGAAGCGCTTCCGAACACTGAAGCTTTCTTT	CASSEALPNTEAFF
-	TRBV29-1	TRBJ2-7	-	TGCAGCGTTGTTAGTCTTGGGGAGCAGTACTTC	CSVVSLGEQYF
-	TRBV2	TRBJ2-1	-	TGTGCCAGCGTCCCGGCGGGACTTCGCAGTAATGAGCAGTTCTTC	CASVPAGLRSNEQFF
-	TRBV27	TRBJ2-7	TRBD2	TGTGCCACCAGACCCCTGACTAGCGGGAGTCGGTACGAGCAGTACTTC	CATRPLTSGSRYEQYF
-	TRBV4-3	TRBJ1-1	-	TGCGCCAGCAGCCAAGATATTTTAAAGGCTGAAGCTTTCTTT	CASSQDILKAEAFF
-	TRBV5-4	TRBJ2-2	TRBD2	TGTGCCAGCACCAGGATGGCGGGAGGAGGCACCGGGGAGCTGTTTTTT	CASTRMAGGGTGELFF
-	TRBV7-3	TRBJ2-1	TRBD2	TGTGCCAGCAGCGGGCTAGCGGGAGGGGATGAGCAGTTCTTC	CASSGLAGGDEQFF
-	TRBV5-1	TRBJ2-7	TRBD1	TGCGCCAGCAGCTTGAGACAGGGAGTTAAATCCTACGAGCAGTACTTC	CASSLRQGVKSYEQYF
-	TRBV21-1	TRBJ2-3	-	TGTGCCAGCAGCAAATTTCCGACAGGGGTCGATCAAGATACGCAGTATTTT	CASSKFPTGVDQDTQYF
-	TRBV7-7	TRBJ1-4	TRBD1	TGTGCCAGCAGCATGACAGGGGGCCCTAATGAAAAACTGTTTTTT	CASSMTGGPNEKLFF
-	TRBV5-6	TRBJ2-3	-	TGTGCCAGCAGCTTGGAGGGCACAAATACGCAGTATTTT	CASSLEGTNTQYF
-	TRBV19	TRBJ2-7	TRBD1	TGTGCCAGTAGTAGCCCCCACCGGGACAGCTCCTACGAGCAGTACTTC	CASSSPHRDSSYEQYF
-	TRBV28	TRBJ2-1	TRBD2	TGTGCCAGCAGTACCCTCCTAGCGGATAATGAGCAGTTCTTC	CASSTLLADNEQFF
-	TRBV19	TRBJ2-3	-	TGTGCCAGTAGTATAGTCAAGAGCACAGATACGCAGTATTTT	CASSIVKSTDTQYF
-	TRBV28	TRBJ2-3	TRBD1	TGTGCCAGCAGCTCGGGGACAGGGGGCACAGATACGCAGTATTTT	CASSSGTGGTDTQYF
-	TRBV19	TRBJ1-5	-	TGTGCCAGTAGTTCTCCGACAGCATACAATCAGCCCCAGCATTTT	CASSSPTAYNQPQHF
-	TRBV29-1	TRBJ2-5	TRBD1	TGCAGCGTGCTTTTACCTCCGGGACAGCCCCAAGAGACCCAGTACTTC	CSVLLPPGQPQETQYF
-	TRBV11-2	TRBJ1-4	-	TGTGCCAGCAGCCCCGGGACTCTCGCAACTAATGAAAAACTGTTTTTT	CASSPGTLATNEKLFF
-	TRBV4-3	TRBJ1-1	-	TGCGCCAGCAGCCAAGAATCGGGGGAGTTAGGTAACACTGAAGCTTTCTTT	CASSQESGELGNTEAFF
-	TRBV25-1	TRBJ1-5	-	TGTGCCAGCAGTGATAGGCAGGGTCTTCAGCCCCAGCATTTT	CASSDRQGLQPQHF
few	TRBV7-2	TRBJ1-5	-	TGTGCCAGCAGCTTAAGGGGGGGGCAGCCCCAGCATTTT	CASSLRGGQPQHF
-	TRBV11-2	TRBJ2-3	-	TGTGCCAGCAGCTTCTTACTTCGGATCCAGGGGGATACGCAGTATTTT	CASSFLLRIQGDTQYF
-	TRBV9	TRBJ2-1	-	TGTGCCAGCAGCGTAGCTTGGGCAGGGTACAATGAGCAGTTCTTC	CASSVAWAGYNEQFF
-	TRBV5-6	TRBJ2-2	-	TGTGCCAGCAGCTTGAGCCCGACCGGCGGGGAGCTGTTTTTT	CASSLSPTGGELFF
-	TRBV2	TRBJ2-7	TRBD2	TGTGCCAGCAGTGAAGCAGGAGCGGGAGCCCTCTACGAGCAGTACTTC	CASSEAGAGALYEQYF
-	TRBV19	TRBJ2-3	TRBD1	TGTGCCAGTAGTTTGACAGGGGCAACAGATACGCAGTATTTT	CASSLTGATDTQYF